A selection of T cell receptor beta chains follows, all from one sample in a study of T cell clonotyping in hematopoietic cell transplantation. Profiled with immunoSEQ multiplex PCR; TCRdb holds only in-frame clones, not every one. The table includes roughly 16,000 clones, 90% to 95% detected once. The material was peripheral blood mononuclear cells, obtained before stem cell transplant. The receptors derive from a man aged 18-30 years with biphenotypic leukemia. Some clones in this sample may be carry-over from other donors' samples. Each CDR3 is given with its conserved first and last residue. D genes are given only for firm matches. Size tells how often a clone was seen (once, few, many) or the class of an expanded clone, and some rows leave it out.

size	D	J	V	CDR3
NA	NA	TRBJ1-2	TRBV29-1	CSVADWPNYGYTF
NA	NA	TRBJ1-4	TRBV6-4	CASTPGKESNEKLFF
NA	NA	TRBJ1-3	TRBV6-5	CASRYRVGSGNTIYF
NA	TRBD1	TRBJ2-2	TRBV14	CASRPGQANTGELFF
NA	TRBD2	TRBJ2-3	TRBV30	CAWSTTSGTDTQYF
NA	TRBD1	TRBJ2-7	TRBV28	CASSARDRRYEQYF
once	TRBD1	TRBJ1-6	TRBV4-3	CASSQDQGTGGSPLHF
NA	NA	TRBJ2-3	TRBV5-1	CASMEGSSTDTQYF
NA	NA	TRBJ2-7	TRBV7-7	CASSPGSPTYEQYF
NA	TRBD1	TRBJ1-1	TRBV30	CAWMTGSGGGTEAFF
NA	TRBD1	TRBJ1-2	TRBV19	CASSIAGQGTAF
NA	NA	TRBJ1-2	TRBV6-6	CASIPSGGNYGYTF
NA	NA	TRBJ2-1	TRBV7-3	CASSLTLGGPENEQFF
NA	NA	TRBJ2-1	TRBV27	CASSFYSGHNEQFF
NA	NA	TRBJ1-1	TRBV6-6	CASSYSWTMNTEAFF
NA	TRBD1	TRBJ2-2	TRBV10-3	CAISGTSGQGTGELFF
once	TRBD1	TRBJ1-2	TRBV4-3	CASSQDQAVFDRGPVHSYGYTF
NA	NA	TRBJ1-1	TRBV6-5	CASRLSPDTEAFF
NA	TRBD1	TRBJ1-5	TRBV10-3	CAISDLRTGDNQPQHF
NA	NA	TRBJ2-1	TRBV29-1	CSVGAENNEGWQFF
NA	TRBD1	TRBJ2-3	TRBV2	CASSELTGTTDTQYF
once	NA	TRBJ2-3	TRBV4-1	CASSHALTDTQYF
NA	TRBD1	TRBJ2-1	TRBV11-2	CASSTGTGNEQFF
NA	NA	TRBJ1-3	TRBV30	CAWSGVPNTIYF
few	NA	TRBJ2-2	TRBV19	CASSIEKGPGELFF
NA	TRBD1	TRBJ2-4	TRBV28	CASSFPGQGLSNIQYF
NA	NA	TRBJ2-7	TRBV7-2	CASSFDRSYEQYF
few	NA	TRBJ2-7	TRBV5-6	CASSFGRSYEQYF
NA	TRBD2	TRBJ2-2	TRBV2	CASGFHITSGNTGELFF
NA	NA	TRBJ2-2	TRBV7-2	CASSSRWGGPTGELFF
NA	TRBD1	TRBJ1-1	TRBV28	CASSFTLAQGVNTEAFF
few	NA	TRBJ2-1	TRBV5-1	CASSEGDTYNEQFF
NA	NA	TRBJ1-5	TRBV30	CAWSGPANQPQHF
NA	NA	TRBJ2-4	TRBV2	CASSLTGRSAKNIQYF
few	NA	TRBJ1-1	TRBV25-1	CASSESGGIAEAFF
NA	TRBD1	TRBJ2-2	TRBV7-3	CASSLGQGAYGELFF
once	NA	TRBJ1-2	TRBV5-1	CASSWGPTEDGYTF
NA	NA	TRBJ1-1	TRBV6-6	CASSPLNWNTEAFF
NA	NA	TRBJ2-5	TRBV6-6	CASSRTEVYGETQYF
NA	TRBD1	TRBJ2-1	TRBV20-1	CSVGTDYEQFF
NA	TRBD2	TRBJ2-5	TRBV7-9	CASRTTSGGFQETQYF
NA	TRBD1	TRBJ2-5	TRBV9	CASSLEVGQEQTQYF
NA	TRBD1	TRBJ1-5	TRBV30	CAWSNPRTGGAGQPQHF
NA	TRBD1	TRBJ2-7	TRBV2	CASRNKGQGSYEQYF
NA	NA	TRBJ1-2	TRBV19	CASSIGAGDYGYTF
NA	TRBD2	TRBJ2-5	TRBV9	CASSVGLAGGTPREETQYF
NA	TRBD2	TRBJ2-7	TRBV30	CAWGRGVSYEQYF
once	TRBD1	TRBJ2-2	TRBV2	CASSQRDREETGELFF
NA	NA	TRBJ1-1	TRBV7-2	CASSIHGNTEAFF
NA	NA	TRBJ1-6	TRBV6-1	CASSEEAGESSPLHF
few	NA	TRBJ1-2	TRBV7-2	CASSFLYGYTF
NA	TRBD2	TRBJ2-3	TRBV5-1	CASSRSGGATDTQYF
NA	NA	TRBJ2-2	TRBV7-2	CASSSLVLGGGSELFF
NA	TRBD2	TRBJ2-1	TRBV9	CASSVGGLAASNEQFF
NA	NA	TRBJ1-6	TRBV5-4	CASTDRTAGFNSPLHF
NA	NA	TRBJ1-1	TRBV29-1	CSVAQGRNTEAFF
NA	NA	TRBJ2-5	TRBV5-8	CASSSAAGYETQYF
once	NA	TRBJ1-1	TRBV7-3	CASSRGRNTEAFF
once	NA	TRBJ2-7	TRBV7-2	CASSPSPAYEQYF
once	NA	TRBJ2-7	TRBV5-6	CASSFGRAYEQYF